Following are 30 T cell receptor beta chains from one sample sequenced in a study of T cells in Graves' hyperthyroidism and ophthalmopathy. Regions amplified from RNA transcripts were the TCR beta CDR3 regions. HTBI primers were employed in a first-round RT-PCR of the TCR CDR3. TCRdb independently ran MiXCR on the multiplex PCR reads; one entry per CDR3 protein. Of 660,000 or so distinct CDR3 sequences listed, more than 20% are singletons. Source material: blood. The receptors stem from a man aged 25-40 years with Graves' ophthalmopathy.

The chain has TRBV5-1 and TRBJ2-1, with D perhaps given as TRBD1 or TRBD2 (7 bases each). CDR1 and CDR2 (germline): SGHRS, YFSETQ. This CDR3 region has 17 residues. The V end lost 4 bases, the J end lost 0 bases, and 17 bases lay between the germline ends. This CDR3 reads CASSDYRGGGSYNEQFF. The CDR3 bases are TGCGCCAGCAGCGATTACAGGGGAGGGGGCTCCTACAATGAGCAGTTCTTC.

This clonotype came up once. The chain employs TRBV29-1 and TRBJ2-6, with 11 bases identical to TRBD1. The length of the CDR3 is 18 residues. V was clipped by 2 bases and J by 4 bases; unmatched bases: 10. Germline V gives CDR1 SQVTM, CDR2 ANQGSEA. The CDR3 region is CSVEYRDRGAQGANVLTF. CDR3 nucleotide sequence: TGCAGCGTTGAATACCGGGACAGGGGGGCACAAGGGGCCAACGTCCTGACTTTC.

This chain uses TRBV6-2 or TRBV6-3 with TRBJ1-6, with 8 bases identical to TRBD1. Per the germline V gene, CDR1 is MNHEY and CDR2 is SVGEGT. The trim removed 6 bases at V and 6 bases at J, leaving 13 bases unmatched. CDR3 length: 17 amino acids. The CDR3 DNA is TGTGCCAGCAGCCCCTCAGGACAGGGAAGGCGTAATTCACCCCTCCACTTT. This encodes CASSPSGQGRRNSPLHF.

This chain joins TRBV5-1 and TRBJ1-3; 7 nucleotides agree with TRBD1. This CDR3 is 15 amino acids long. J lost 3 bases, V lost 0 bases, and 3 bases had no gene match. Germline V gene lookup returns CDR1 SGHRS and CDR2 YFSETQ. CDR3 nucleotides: TGCGCCAGCAGCTTGGGGGACAGCCTTGGAAACACCATATATTTT. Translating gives CASSLGDSLGNTIYF.

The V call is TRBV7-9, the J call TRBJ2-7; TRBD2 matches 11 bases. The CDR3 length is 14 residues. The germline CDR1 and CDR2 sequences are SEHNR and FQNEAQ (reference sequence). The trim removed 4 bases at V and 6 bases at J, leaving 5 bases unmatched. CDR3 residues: CASSSTSGTVEQYF. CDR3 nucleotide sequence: TGTGCCAGCAGCTCGACTAGCGGGACGGTCGAGCAGTACTTC.

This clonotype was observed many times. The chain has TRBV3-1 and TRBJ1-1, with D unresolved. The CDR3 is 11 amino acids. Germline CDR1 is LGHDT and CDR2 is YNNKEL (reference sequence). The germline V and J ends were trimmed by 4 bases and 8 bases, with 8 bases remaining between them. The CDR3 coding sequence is TGTGCCAGCAGCCGGACGGGGGAAGCTTTCTTT. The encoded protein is CASSRTGEAFF.

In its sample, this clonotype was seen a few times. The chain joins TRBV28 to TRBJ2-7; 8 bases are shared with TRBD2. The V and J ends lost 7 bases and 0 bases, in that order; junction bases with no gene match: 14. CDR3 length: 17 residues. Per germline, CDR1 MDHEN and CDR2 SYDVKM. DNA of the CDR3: TGTGCCAGCACCGGAGTGGCTAGCGGGCTGAGCTCCTACGAGCAGTACTTC. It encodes CASTGVASGLSSYEQYF.

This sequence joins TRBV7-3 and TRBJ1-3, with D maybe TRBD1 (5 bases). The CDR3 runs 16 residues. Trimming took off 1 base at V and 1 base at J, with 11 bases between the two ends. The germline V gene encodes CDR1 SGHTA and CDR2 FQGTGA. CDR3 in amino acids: CASSLMGPASGNTIYF. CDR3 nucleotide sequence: TGTGCCAGCAGCTTAATGGGACCCGCTTCTGGAAACACCATATATTTT.

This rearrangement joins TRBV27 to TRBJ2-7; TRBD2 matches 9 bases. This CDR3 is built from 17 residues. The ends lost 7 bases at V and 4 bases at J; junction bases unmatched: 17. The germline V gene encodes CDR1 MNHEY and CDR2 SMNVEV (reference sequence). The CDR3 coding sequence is TGTGCCAGCATCTTGACCGGGCCTGGCGGGAGGGCTTACGAGCAGTACTTC. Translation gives CASILTGPGGRAYEQYF.

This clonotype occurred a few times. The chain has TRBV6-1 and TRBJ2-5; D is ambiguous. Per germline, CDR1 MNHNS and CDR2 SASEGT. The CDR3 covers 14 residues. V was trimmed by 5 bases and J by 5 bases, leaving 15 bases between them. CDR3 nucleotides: TGTGCCAGCAGTCCCGATATCGGATGGGAGACCCAGTACTTC. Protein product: CASSPDIGWETQYF.

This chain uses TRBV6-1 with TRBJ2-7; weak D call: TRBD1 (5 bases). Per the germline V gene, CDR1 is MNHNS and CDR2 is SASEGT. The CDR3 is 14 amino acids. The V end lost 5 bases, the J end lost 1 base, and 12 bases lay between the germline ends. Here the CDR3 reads CASSPSGFSYEQYF. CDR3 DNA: TGTGCCAGCAGTCCCTCAGGGTTTTCCTACGAGCAGTACTTC.

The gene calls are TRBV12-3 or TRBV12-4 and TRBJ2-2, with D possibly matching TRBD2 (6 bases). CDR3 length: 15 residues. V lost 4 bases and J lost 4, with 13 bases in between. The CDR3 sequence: CASSYGEVSTGELFF. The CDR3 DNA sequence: TGTGCCAGCAGTTATGGGGAGGTGAGCACCGGGGAGCTGTTTTTT.

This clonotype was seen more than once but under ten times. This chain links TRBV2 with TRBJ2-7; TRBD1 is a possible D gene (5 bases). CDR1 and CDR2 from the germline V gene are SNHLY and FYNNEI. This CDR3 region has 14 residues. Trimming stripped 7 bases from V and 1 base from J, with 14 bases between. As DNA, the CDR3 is TGTGCCAGCACGAACCAGGGTATTTCCTACGAGCAGTACTTC. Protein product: CASTNQGISYEQYF.

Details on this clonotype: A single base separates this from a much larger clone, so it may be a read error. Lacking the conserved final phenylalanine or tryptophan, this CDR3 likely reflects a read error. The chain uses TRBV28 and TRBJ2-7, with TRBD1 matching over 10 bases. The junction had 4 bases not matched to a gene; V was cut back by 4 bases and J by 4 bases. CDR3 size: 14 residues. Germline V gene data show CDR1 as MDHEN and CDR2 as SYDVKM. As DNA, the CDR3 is TGTGCCAGCAGTTCCGGGACAGGGGTATACGAGCAGTACCTC. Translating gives CASSSGTGVYEQYL.

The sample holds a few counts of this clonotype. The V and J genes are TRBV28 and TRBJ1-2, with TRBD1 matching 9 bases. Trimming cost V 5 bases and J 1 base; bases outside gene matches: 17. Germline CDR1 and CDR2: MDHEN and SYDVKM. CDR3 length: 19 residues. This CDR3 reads CASSPLLDRGERFNYGYTF. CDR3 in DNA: TGTGCCAGCAGTCCCCTCTTGGACAGGGGCGAACGCTTTAACTATGGCTACACCTTC.

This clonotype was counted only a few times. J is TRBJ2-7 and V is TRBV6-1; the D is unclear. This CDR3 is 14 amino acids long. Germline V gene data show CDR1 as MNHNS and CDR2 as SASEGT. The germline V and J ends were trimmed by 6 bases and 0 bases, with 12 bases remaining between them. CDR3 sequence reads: CASSLRYSSYEQYF. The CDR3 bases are TGTGCCAGCAGCCTGCGTTATAGCTCCTACGAGCAGTACTTC.

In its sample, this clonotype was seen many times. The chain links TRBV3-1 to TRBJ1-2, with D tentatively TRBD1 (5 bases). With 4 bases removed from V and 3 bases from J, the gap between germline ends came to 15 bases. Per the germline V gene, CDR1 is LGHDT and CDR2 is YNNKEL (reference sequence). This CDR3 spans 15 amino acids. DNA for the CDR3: TGTGCCAGCAGCCCAGCTAAGGGGACCTACTATGGCTACACCTTC. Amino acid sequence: CASSPAKGTYYGYTF. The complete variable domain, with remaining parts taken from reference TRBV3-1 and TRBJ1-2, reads DTAVSQTPKYLVTQMGNDKSIKCEQNLGHDTMYWYKQDSKKFLKIMFSYNNKELIINETVPNRFSPKSPDKAHLNLHINSLELGDSAVYFCASSPAKGTYYGYTFGSGTRLTVV.

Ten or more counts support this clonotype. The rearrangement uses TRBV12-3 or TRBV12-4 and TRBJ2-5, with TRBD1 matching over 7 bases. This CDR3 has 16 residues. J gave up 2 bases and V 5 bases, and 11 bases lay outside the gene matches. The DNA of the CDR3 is TGTGCCAGCAGTCCCCCGACAGGGTTGACTCAAGAGACCCAGTACTTC. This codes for CASSPPTGLTQETQYF.

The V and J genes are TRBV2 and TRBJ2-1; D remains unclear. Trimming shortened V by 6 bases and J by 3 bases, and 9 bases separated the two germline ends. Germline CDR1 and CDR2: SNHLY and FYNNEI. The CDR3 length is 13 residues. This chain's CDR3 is CASRAAVYNEQFF. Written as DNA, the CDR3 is TGTGCCAGCAGGGCCGCTGTCTACAATGAGCAGTTCTTC.

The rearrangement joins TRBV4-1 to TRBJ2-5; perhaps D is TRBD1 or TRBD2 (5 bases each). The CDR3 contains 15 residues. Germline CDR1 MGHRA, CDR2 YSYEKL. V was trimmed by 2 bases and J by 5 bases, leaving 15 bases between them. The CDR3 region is CASSQLSPWGETQYF. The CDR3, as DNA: TGCGCCAGCAGCCAACTTAGTCCTTGGGGGGAGACCCAGTACTTC.

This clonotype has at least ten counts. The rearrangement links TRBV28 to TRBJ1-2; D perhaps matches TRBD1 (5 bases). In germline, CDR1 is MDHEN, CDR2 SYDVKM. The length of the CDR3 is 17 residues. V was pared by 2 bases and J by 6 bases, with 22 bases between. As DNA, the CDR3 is TGTGCCAGCAGTTTAGAATTGGGCGGGACCGGCGATGATGGCTACACCTTC. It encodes CASSLELGGTGDDGYTF.

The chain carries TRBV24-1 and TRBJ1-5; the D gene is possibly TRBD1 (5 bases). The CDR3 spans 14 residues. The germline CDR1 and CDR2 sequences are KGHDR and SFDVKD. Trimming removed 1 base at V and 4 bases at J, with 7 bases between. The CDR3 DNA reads TGTGCCACCAGTGATTTTCGGGGGAATCAGCCCCAGCATTTT. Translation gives CATSDFRGNQPQHF.

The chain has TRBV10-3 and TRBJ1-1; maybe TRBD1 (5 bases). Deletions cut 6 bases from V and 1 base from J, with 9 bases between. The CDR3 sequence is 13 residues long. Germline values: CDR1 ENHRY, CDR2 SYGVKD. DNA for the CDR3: TGTGCCATCAGGGATACAGGGAACACTGAAGCTTTCTTT. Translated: CAIRDTGNTEAFF.

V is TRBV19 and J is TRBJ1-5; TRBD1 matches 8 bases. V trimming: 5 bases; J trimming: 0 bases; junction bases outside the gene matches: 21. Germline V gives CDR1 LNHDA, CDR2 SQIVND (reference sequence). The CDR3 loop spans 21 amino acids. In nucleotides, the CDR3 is TGTGCCAGTAGTCCTCGGACAGGGTCGGGAATTAGGACCTATAGCAATCAGCCCCAGCATTTT. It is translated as CASSPRTGSGIRTYSNQPQHF. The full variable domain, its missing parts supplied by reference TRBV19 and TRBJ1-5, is DGGITQSPKYLFRKEGQNVTLSCEQNLNHDAMYWYRQDPGQGLRLIYYSQIVNDFQKGDIAEGYSVSREKKESFPLTVTSAQKNPTAFYLCASSPRTGSGIRTYSNQPQHFGDGTRLSIL.

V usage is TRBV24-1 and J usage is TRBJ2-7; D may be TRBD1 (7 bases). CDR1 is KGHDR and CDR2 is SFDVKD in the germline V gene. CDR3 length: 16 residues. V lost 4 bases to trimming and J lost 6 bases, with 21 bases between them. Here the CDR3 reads CATSDPRQGEVGEQYF. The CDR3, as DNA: TGTGCCACCAGTGACCCTCGTCAGGGGGAGGTTGGCGAGCAGTACTTC.

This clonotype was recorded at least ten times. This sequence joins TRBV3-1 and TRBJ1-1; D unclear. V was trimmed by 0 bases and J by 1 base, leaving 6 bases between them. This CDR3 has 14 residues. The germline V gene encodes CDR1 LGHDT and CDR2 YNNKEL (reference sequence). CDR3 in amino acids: CASSQDLANTEAFF. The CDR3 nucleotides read TGTGCCAGCAGCCAAGATCTGGCGAACACTGAAGCTTTCTTT.

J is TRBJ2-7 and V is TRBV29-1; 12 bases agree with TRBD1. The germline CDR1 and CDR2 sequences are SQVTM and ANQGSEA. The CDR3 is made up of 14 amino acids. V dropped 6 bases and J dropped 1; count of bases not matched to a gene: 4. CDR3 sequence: CSVKGQGASYEQYF. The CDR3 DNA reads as TGCAGCGTCAAGGGACAGGGGGCTTCCTACGAGCAGTACTTC.

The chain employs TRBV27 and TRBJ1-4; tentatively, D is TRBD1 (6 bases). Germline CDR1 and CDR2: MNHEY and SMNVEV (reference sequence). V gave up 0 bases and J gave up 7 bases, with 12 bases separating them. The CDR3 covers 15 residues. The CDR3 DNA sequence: TGTGCCAGCAGTTTATCGGGGGGGCTGGGTGAAAAACTGTTTTTT. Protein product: CASSLSGGLGEKLFF.

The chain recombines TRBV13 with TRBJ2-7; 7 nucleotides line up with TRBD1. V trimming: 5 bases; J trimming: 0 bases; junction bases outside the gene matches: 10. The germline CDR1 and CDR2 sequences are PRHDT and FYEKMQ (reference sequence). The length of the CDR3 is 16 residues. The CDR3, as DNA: TGTGCCAGCAGCCCAGGATTAGGGGGCAGCTCCTACGAGCAGTACTTC. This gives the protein CASSPGLGGSSYEQYF.

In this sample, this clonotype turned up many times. The CDR3, as DNA: TGTGCCAGCACTGTAAGAGAGGGCGGCGAGCAGTACTTC. Protein: CASTVREGGEQYF. The gene calls are TRBV2 and TRBJ2-7; D is possibly TRBD2 (5 bases). The CDR3 spans 13 residues. V was pared by 7 bases and J by 6 bases, with 16 bases between. Germline values: CDR1 SNHLY, CDR2 FYNNEI.